The clone carrying this T cell receptor (beta chain) was seen at least ten times. Amplification yielded TCR beta CDR3 regions, with RNA transcripts as the source. The HTBI set primed first-round TCR CDR3 RT-PCR. From the multiplex PCR reads, TCRdb called clonotypes with MiXCR, one entry per CDR3 protein. This table has 530,000 or so distinct CDR3 sequences, 17% appearing once. The data were taken from a study of T cells in Graves' hyperthyroidism and ophthalmopathy. The CDR3 consists of 13 residues. Germline V CDR1 and CDR2: SNHLY, FYNNEI. The V gene end was trimmed by 6 bases and the J gene end by 0 bases; junction bases not matched to a gene: 1. The study included ophthalmopathy patients with Clinical Activity Score at least 3, NOSPECS grade at least 4 and duration under 3 months. It was around 10 ml of fresh peripheral blood that supplied the PBMCs.

The sequence was collected from a woman younger than 35 with Graves' ophthalmopathy. V gene TRBV2 combines with J gene TRBJ2-7; 8 nucleotides agree with TRBD1. The sample was blood. CDR3 sequence: CASRDRDSYEQYF. Written as DNA, the CDR3 is TGTGCCAGCAGGGACAGGGACTCCTACGAGCAGTACTTC. Complete variable domain (other parts from reference TRBV2 and TRBJ2-7): EPEVTQTPSHQVTQMGQEVILRCVPISNHLYFYWYRQILGQKVEFLVSFYNNEISEKSEIFDDQFSVERPDGSNFTLKIRSTKLEDSAMYFCASRDRDSYEQYFGPGTRLTVT.